Each of the 10 T cell receptor beta chains below was sequenced from the same sample in a study of shared clonotypes between healthy human individuals. TCRdb's table, derived via immunoSEQ multiplex PCR, lists solely in-frame clones and lacks some. The table lists approximately 1,500,000 clones, over 95% of them singletons. Material for sequencing was naive CD4+ T cells sorted from blood. This sample's subset: CD45RA+ positively selected. The receptor source for this set is a young man in good health.

This clone was counted once. The chain links TRBV19 to TRBJ2-2; D unresolved. V lost 0 bases to trimming and J lost 6 bases, with 14 bases between them. Germline values: CDR1 LNHDA, CDR2 SQIVND (reference sequence). The CDR3 covers 16 residues. CDR3 protein: CASSIESVITPGELFF. CDR3 nucleotide sequence: TGTGCCAGTAGTATAGAGTCAGTCATAACCCCCGGGGAGCTGTTTTTT.

The chain employs TRBV9 and TRBJ2-3; 7 bases match TRBD2. The CDR3 is 16 amino acids. The junction had 8 bases not matched to a gene; V was cut back by 2 bases and J by 2 bases. CDR1 SGDLS and CDR2 YYNGEE come from the germline V gene. The CDR3 here is CASSVFRDYSTDTQYF. CDR3 bases: TGTGCCAGCAGCGTCTTCCGGGACTATTCCACAGATACGCAGTATTTT.

The J gene is TRBJ2-1, the V gene TRBV19; 11 positions match TRBD1. V dropped 3 bases and J dropped 4; count of bases not matched to a gene: 11. The CDR3 is made up of 18 amino acids. Germline V gene sequence: CDR1 LNHDA, CDR2 SQIVND (reference sequence). The CDR3 sequence: CASSIRDRGELAYNEQFF. The DNA of the CDR3 is TGTGCCAGTAGTATCCGGGACAGGGGGGAACTTGCGTACAATGAGCAGTTCTTC.

The chain is built from TRBV7-3 and TRBJ2-2; D remains unclear. V gave up 0 bases and J gave up 3 bases, with 5 bases separating them. The V gene's germline CDR1 is SGHTA and CDR2 FQGTGA. The CDR3 totals 14 residues. CDR3 DNA sequence: TGTGCCAGCAGCTTAACGGAGCACACCGGGGAGCTGTTTTTT. It codes for CASSLTEHTGELFF. Complete variable domain (other parts from reference TRBV7-3 and TRBJ2-2): GAGVSQTPSNKVTEKGKYVELRCDPISGHTALYWYRQSLGQGPEFLIYFQGTGAADDSGLPNDRFFAVRPEGSVSTLKIQRTERGDSAVYLCASSLTEHTGELFFGEGSRLTVL.

V gene TRBV18 combines with J gene TRBJ2-3; 8 bases map to TRBD1. CDR3 length: 13 amino acids. Germline CDR1 KGHSH, CDR2 LQKENI. The V segment lost 3 bases and the J segment 7 bases; nucleotides outside the gene matches: 3. Here the CDR3 DNA reads TGTGCCAGCTCACCTGGACAGGGTTATACGCAGTATTTT. Translating it yields CASSPGQGYTQYF.

This chain uses TRBV7-8 with TRBJ1-2; D ambiguous. The CDR3 length is 17 residues. Germline values: CDR1 SGHVS, CDR2 FQNEAQ. V was trimmed by 5 bases and J by 3 bases, leaving 22 bases between them. CDR3: CASSHASRPPQDYGYTF. The CDR3 DNA is TGTGCCAGCAGCCATGCCAGCCGACCTCCGCAGGACTATGGCTACACCTTC.

V gene TRBV29-1 combines with J gene TRBJ1-1, with D tentatively TRBD1 (5 bases). Looked up from germline, CDR1 is SQVTM and CDR2 is ANQGSEA. The CDR3 sequence is 12 residues long. With 4 bases removed from V and 3 bases from J, the gap between germline ends came to 9 bases. The DNA of the CDR3 is TGCAGCGTTGCAGGGTTTGACACTGAAGCTTTCTTT. Amino acid sequence: CSVAGFDTEAFF.

About this clone: The sample carries other DNA sequences with the same CDR3. The chain recombines TRBV11-2 with TRBJ2-7, with TRBD1 identical over 7 bases. Germline-derived CDR1 and CDR2 are SGHAT and FQNNGV. The J segment lost 3 bases and the V segment lost 1 base, leaving 3 bases of the junction unmatched. The CDR3 contains 14 residues. The CDR3 spells CASSLVAGGYEQYF. The CDR3 DNA reads as TGTGCCAGCAGCTTAGTGGCAGGGGGCTACGAGCAGTACTTC.

The genes are TRBV28 and TRBJ2-1; 10 bases fit TRBD1. Germline V gene sequence: CDR1 MDHEN, CDR2 SYDVKM. This CDR3 is 14 amino acids long. V was pared by 8 bases and J by 4 bases, with 5 bases of the junction left unmatched. For the CDR3, the DNA is TGTGCCAGCTTTTGGACAGGGGGTTACAATGAGCAGTTCTTC. It specifies CASFWTGGYNEQFF.

This clone was detected only a few times. The genes are TRBV4-1 and TRBJ2-7; D uncertain. The CDR3 loop spans 15 amino acids. Germline V gene sequence: CDR1 MGHRA, CDR2 YSYEKL. Trimming left V 3 bases short and J 2 bases short, with 14 bases between. CDR3 sequence: CASSHNRALAYEQYF. CDR3 DNA: TGCGCCAGCAGCCATAATCGGGCGCTTGCCTACGAGCAGTACTTC.